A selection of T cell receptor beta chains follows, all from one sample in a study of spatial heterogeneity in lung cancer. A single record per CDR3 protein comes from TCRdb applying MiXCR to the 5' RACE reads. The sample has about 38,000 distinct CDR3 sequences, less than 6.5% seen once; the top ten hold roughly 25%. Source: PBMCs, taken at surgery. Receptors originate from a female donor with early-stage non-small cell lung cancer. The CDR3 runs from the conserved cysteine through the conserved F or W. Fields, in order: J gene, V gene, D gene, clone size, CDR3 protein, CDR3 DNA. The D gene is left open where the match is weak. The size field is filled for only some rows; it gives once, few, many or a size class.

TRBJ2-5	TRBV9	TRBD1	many	CASSVGDRGQETQYF	TGTGCCAGCAGCGTAGGGGACAGGGGCCAAGAGACCCAGTACTTC
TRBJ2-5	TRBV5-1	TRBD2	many	CASSRRPAGVSETQYF	TGCGCCAGCAGCCGCCGTCCAGCGGGGGTGAGCGAGACCCAGTACTTC
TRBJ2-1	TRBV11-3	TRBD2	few	CASSAQSGTSGGHEQFF	TGTGCCAGCAGCGCCCAGTCCGGGACTAGCGGGGGGCATGAGCAGTTCTTC
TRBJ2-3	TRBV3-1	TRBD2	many	CASSQVALLAGSTDTQYF	TGTGCCAGCAGCCAAGTCGCCCTACTAGCGGGTAGCACAGATACGCAGTATTTT
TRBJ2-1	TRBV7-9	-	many	CASSLVDEQFF	TGTGCCAGCAGCTTAGTTGATGAGCAGTTCTTC
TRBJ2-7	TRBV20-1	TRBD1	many	CSARRGLALYEQYF	TGCAGTGCTAGGAGGGGGCTAGCCTTGTACGAGCAGTACTTC
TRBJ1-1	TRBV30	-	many	CAWSPGTVEAFF	TGTGCCTGGAGCCCAGGGACGGTAGAAGCTTTCTTT
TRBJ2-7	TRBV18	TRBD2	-	CASSPPSGGNSYEQYF	TGTGCCAGCTCACCACCTAGCGGGGGCAACTCCTACGAGCAGTACTTC
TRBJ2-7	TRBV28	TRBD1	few	CASSPTWTGESYEQYF	TGTGCCAGCAGTCCAACCTGGACAGGGGAATCCTACGAGCAGTACTTC
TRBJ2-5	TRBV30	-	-	CAWSAGEWTQYF	TGTGCCTGGAGTGCCGGGGAGTGGACCCAGTACTTC
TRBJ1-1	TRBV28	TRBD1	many	CASSLIGGPEAFF	TGTGCCAGCAGTTTAATAGGGGGCCCTGAAGCTTTCTTT
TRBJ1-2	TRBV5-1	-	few	CASSPDGDPNYGYTF	TGCGCCAGCAGCCCGGACGGGGATCCTAACTATGGCTACACCTTC
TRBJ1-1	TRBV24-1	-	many	CATSDPGTSNTEAFF	TGTGCCACCAGTGATCCCGGGACCTCGAACACTGAAGCTTTCTTT
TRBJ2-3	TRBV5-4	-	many	CASSFEGPRRDTQYF	TGTGCCAGCAGCTTCGAGGGCCCACGGAGAGATACGCAGTATTTT
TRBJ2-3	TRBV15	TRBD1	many	CATSRGGQADTQYF	TGTGCCACCAGCAGAGGGGGACAGGCAGATACGCAGTATTTT
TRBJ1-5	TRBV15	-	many	CATSRDGGHQPQHF	TGTGCCACCAGCAGAGATGGCGGGCATCAGCCCCAGCATTTT
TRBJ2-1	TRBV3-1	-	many	CASSQEAGIYNEQFF	TGTGCCAGCAGCCAAGAAGCCGGGATCTACAATGAGCAGTTCTTC
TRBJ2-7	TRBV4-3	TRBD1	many	CASSQVGTGDYEQYF	TGCGCCAGCAGCCAAGTGGGGACAGGAGATTACGAGCAGTACTTC
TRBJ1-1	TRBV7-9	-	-	CASTPMNTEAFF	TGTGCCAGCACCCCCATGAACACTGAAGCTTTCTTT
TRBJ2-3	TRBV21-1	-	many	CASSTTLTGSTDTQYF	TGTGCCAGCAGTACAACGCTGACAGGGAGCACAGATACGCAGTATTTT
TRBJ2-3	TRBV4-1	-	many	CASSQESRVWTDTQYF	TGCGCCAGCAGCCAAGAATCCAGGGTATGGACAGATACGCAGTATTTT
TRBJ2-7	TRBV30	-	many	CAWSGGGGYEQYF	TGTGCCTGGAGTGGCGGAGGTGGCTACGAGCAGTACTTC
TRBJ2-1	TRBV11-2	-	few	CASSRVQGRYNEQFF	TGTGCCAGCAGCCGAGTCCAGGGGCGGTACAATGAGCAGTTCTTC
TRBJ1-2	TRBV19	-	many	CASSPVSGGNYGYTF	TGTGCCAGTAGTCCTGTGTCCGGGGGAAACTATGGCTACACCTTC
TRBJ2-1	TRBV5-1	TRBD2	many	CASSFAGVSYNEQFF	TGCGCCAGCAGCTTCGCGGGGGTCTCCTACAATGAGCAGTTCTTC
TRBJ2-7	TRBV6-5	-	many	CASSVFSSYEQYF	TGTGCCAGCAGCGTATTTAGCTCCTACGAGCAGTACTTC
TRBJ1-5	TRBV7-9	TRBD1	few	CASSLTGTGNQPQHF	TGTGCCAGCAGCCTGACCGGGACAGGCAATCAGCCCCAGCATTTT
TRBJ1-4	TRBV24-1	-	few	CATIQQGTNEKLFF	TGTGCCACCATACAACAGGGAACTAATGAAAAACTGTTTTTT
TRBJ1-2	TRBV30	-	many	CAWALAGLGGYTF	TGTGCCTGGGCCCTCGCCGGGCTGGGGGGCTACACCTTC
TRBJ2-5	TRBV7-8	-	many	CASSPSGSGRRSETQYF	TGTGCCAGCAGCCCATCGGGTAGTGGAAGACGGTCGGAGACCCAGTACTTC
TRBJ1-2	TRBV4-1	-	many	CASSQTNLRGPIGYTF	TGCGCCAGCAGCCAAACTAACCTCCGGGGACCTATCGGCTACACCTTC
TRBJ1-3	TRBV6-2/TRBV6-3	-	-	CASATATAGNTIYF	TGTGCCAGCGCAACTGCAACGGCGGGAAACACCATATATTTT
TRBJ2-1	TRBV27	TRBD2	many	CASRKAGGPNEQFF	TGTGCCAGCAGGAAGGCGGGGGGTCCCAATGAGCAGTTCTTC
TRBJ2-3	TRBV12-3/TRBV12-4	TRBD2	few	CASSATSGAPRDTQYF	TGTGCCAGCAGTGCGACTAGCGGGGCCCCACGCGATACGCAGTATTTT
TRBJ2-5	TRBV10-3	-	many	CAISQDQETQYF	TGTGCCATCTCCCAGGACCAAGAGACCCAGTACTTC
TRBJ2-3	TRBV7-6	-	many	CASSHDTDTQYF	TGTGCCAGCAGCCATGACACAGATACGCAGTATTTT
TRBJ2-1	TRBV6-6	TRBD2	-	CASSSGTSSYNEQFF	TGTGCCAGCAGTTCCGGGACTAGCTCCTACAATGAGCAGTTCTTC
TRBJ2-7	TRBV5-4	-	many	CASSLQGPREQYF	TGTGCCAGCAGCTTGCAGGGACCCCGCGAGCAGTACTTC
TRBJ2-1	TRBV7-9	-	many	CASSLAAGLYNEQFF	TGTGCCAGCAGCTTAGCAGCGGGCCTATACAATGAGCAGTTCTTC
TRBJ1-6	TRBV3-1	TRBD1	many	CASSHGTGTWDSPLHF	TGTGCCAGCAGCCACGGGACAGGAACCTGGGATTCACCCCTCCACTTT
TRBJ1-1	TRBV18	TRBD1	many	CASSPYSGGFSTEAFF	TGTGCCAGCTCTCCCTACTCAGGGGGATTTAGCACTGAAGCTTTCTTT
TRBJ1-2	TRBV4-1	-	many	CASSQGPVGGSPYGYTF	TGCGCCAGCAGCCAAGGGCCGGTCGGAGGGTCTCCGTATGGCTACACCTTC
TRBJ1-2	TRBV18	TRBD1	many	CASSPIDRGGYTF	TGTGCCAGCTCACCGATTGACAGGGGAGGCTACACCTTC
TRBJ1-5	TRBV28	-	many	CASSFTTLGSNQPQHF	TGTGCCAGCAGCTTCACCACCCTGGGGAGCAATCAGCCCCAGCATTTT
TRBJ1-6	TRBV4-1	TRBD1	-	CASSQDWGQGSPLHF	TGCGCCAGCAGCCAAGATTGGGGACAGGGTTCGCCCCTCCACTTT
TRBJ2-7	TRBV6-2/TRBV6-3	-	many	CASSSWGGRRTYEQYF	TGTGCCAGCAGCTCCTGGGGTGGTAGAAGGACCTACGAGCAGTACTTC
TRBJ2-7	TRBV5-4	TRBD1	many	CASSLPGAGQGAGRQYF	TGTGCCAGCAGCCTCCCTGGGGCGGGGCAGGGGGCCGGAAGGCAGTACTTC
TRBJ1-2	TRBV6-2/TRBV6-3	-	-	CASSYDGGPPHGYTF	TGTGCCAGCAGTTACGATGGGGGACCCCCCCATGGCTACACCTTC
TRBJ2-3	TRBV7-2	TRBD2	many	CASSLAWSGGADTQYF	TGTGCCAGCAGCCTAGCTTGGAGCGGGGGGGCAGATACGCAGTATTTT
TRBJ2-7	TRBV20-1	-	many	CSASGGFYEQYF	TGCAGTGCTAGCGGGGGATTCTACGAGCAGTACTTC
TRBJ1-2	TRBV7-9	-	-	CASSLVPGDYGYTF	TGTGCCAGCAGCTTAGTGCCAGGGGACTATGGCTACACCTTC
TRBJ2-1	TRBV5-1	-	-	CASSRRQAGTLNEQFF	TGCGCCAGCAGCCGGAGGCAGGCCGGGACCCTCAATGAGCAGTTCTTC
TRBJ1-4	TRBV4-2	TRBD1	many	CASSQPNRDRERKLFF	TGTGCCAGCAGCCAACCGAACCGGGACAGAGAGAGGAAACTGTTTTTT
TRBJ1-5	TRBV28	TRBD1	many	CATSTGQRSSNQPQHF	TGTGCCACCTCGACAGGGCAACGTTCAAGCAATCAGCCCCAGCATTTT
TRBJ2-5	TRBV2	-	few	CASSGRYQETQYF	TGTGCCAGCAGTGGGCGGTACCAAGAGACCCAGTACTTC
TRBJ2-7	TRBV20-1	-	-	CSAQPHRSSYEQYF	TGCAGTGCCCAACCCCACAGGTCGTCCTACGAGCAGTACTTC
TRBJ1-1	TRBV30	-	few	CAWSVPVNTEAFF	TGTGCCTGGAGTGTACCGGTGAACACTGAAGCTTTCTTT
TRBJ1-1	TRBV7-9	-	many	CASSSRLVNAEAFF	TGTGCCAGCAGCTCCCGGCTCGTGAACGCTGAAGCTTTCTTT
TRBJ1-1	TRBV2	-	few	CASSAAQGTSTEAFF	TGTGCCAGCAGCGCCGCCCAGGGGACGAGCACTGAAGCTTTCTTT